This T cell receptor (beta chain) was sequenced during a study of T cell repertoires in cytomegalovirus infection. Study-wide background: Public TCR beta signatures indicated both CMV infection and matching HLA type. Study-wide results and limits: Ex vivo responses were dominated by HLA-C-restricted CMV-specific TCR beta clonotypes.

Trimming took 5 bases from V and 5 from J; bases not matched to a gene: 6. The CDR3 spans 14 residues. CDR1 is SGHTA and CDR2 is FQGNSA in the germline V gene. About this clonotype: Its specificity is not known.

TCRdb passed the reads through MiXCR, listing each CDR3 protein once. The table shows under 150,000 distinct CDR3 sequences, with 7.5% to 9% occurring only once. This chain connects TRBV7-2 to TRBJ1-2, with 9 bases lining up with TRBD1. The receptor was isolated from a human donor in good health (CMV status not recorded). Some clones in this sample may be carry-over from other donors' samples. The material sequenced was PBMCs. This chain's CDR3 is CASSRDRVAYGYTF. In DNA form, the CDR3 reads TGTGCCAGCAGCCGGGACAGGGTTGCGTATGGCTACACCTTC.